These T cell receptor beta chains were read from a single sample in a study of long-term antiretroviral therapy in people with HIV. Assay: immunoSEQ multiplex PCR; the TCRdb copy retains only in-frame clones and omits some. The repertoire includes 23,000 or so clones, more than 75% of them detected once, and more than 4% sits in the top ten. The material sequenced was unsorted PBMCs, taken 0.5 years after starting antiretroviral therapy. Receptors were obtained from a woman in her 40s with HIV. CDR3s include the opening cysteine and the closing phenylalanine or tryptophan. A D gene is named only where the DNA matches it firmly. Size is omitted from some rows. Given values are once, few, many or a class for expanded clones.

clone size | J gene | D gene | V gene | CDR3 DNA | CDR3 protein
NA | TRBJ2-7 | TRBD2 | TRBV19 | TGTGCCAGTAGTCCCCGGGGAGATAGCGGGGGGTCCCGATCCTACGAGCAGTACTTC | CASSPRGDSGGSRSYEQYF
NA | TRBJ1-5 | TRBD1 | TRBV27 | TGTGCCAGCAGCTCAGGGGGCTGGCAGCCCCAGCATTTT | CASSSGGWQPQHF
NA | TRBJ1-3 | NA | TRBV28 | TGTGCCAGCAGTACCGGAGGGGTCGGAAACACCATATATTTT | CASSTGGVGNTIYF
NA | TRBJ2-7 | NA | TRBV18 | TGTGCCAGCTCACCAGAGGGCCTTCCGCGATCGTTCGAGCAGTACTTC | CASSPEGLPRSFEQYF
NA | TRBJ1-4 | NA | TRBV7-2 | TGTGCCAGCAGCTTTCCTGCAACTAATGAAAAACTGTTTTTT | CASSFPATNEKLFF
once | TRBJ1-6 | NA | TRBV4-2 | TGTGCCAGCAGCCCCTCGTCAGGGGTGGGAAATTCACCCCTCCACTTT | CASSPSSGVGNSPLHF
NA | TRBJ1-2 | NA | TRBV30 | TGTGCCTGGGAAGTTCGGGGATCTGGCTACACCTTC | CAWEVRGSGYTF
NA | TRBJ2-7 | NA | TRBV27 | TGTGCCAGCAGGCCCGACGAGCAGTACTTC | CASRPDEQYF
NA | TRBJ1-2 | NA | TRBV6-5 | TGTGCCAGCAGTTACAGTGGCAGCGAGATCTATGGCTACACCTTC | CASSYSGSEIYGYTF
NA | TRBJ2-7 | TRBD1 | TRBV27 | TGTGCCAGCAGTTTAGGGACAGACTACGAGCAGTACTTC | CASSLGTDYEQYF
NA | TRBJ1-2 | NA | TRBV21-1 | TGTGCCAGCAGCGGCCTGAACCGGGACAGGGGTGGCTACACCTTC | CASSGLNRDRGGYTF
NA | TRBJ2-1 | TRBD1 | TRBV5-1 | TGCGCCAGCAAGGGGACAGGTCTATACAATGAGCAGTTCTTC | CASKGTGLYNEQFF
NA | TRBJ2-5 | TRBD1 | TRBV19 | TGTGCCAGTAGTCCCCGGACAGGGGGGACCCAGTACTTC | CASSPRTGGTQYF
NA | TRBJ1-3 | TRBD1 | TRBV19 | TGTGCCAGTACTACCTTTGCGAACAGGGGCGGCAACACCATATATTTT | CASTTFANRGGNTIYF
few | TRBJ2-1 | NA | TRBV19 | TGTGCCAGTAGTAGCGACAGATTCCATGAGCAGTTCTTC | CASSSDRFHEQFF
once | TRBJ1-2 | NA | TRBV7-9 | TGTGCCAGCAGCAATCTCCGGGACTCTTATGGCTACACCTTC | CASSNLRDSYGYTF
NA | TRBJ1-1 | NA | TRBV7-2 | TGTGCCAGCAGCTTAGACCGGATGAACACTGAAGCTTTCTTT | CASSLDRMNTEAFF
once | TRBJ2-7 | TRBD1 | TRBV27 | TGTGCCAGCAGGTTCAACACAGGGGGCAACAACGAGCAGTACTTC | CASRFNTGGNNEQYF
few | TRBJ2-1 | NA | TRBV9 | TGTGCCAGCAGCGCGAGACTGGTATTGGGCGATGAGCAGTTCTTC | CASSARLVLGDEQFF
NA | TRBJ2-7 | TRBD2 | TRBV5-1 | TGCGCCAGCAGCCTGGGACTAGGGGCCTACGAGCAGTACTTC | CASSLGLGAYEQYF
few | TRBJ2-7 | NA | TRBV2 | TGTGCCAGCAGTGTGGGCAGTACCTACGAGCAGTACTTC | CASSVGSTYEQYF
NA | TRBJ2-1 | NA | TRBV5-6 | TGTGCCAGCAGCTCGGGGGCAGGAAATGAGCAGTTCTTC | CASSSGAGNEQFF
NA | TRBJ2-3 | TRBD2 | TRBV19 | TGTGCCAGTAGATTCGGACTAGCGGGAGTGGATACGCAGTATTTT | CASRFGLAGVDTQYF
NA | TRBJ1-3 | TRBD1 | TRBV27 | TGTGCCAGCAGTTTAGGTGTGAGGCAGGGGGGGTCTTTT | CASSLGVRQGGSF
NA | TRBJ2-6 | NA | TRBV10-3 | TGTGCCATCAGTGGGGGGGACGGCTCTGGGGCCAACGTCCTGACTTTC | CAISGGDGSGANVLTF
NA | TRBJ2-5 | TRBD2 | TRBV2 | TGTGCCAGCAGTGAAGCGCGGGGGGTAGGAGAGACCCAGTACTTC | CASSEARGVGETQYF
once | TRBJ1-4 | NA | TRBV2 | TGTGCCAGCAGTAGAGAACGGTCGAAAGATGAAAAACTGTTTTTT | CASSRERSKDEKLFF
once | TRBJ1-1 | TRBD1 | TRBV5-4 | TGTGCCAGCAGCTTAAAGACAGGGCTAGTAACTGAAGCTTTCTTT | CASSLKTGLVTEAFF
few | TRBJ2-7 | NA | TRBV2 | TGTGCCAGCAGTGTTGGGACGGTTTATTACGAGCAGTACTTC | CASSVGTVYYEQYF
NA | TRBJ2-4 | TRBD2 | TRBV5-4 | TGTGCCAGCAGCTTGGATCGCGGGGGGTCCTACAAAAACATTCAGTACTTC | CASSLDRGGSYKNIQYF
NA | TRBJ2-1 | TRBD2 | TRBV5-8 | TGTGCCAGCAGCTTGGTAGCGGGGGGGCTCCGAGAGCAGTTCTTC | CASSLVAGGLREQFF
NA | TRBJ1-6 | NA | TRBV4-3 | TGCGCCAGCAGCCCCGAATTGGCGGGGTGGAATTCACCCCTCCACTTT | CASSPELAGWNSPLHF
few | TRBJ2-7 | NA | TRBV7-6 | TGTGCCAGCAGCCCCGACCCCATAGGACGCCTATCCTACGAGCAGTACTTC | CASSPDPIGRLSYEQYF
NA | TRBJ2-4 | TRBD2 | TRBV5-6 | TGTGCCAGCAGGTTGGGGGGGGGAACCAAAAACATTCAGTACTTC | CASRLGGGTKNIQYF
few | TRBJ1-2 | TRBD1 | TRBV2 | TGTGCCAGCAGTGAAACTTGGGCAGGGGGCGCATATGGCTACACCTTC | CASSETWAGGAYGYTF
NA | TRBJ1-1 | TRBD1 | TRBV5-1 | TGCGCCAGCAGCCCAAGGGACAGGGAGAACACTGAAGCTTTCTTT | CASSPRDRENTEAFF
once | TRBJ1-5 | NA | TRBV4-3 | TGCGCCAGCAGCCAAGGGTTGAATAGCAATCAGCCCCAGCATTTT | CASSQGLNSNQPQHF
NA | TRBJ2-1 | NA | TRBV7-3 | TGTGCCAGCAGCTTGGTCTTGGGGCGTGAGCAGTTCTTC | CASSLVLGREQFF
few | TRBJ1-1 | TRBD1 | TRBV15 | TGTGCCACCAGCAGAGATCGGGCGGACAGGGTGGGCACTGAAGCTTTCTTT | CATSRDRADRVGTEAFF
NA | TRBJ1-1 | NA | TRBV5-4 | TGTGCCAGCAGCCGTTTACAGGGGAACACTGAAGCTTTCTTT | CASSRLQGNTEAFF
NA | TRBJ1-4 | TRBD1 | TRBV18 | TGTGCCAGCTCACGAGGGACAGGGAGGGAAAAACTGTTTTTT | CASSRGTGREKLFF
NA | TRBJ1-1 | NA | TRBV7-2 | TGTGCCAGCAGCTTAGGTGGGGGGTCCACTGAAGCTTTCTTT | CASSLGGGSTEAFF
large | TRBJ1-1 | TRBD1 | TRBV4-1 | TGCGCCAGCAGCCAAGATCAGGGGACAGGGTTACGGAACACTGAAGCTTTCTTT | CASSQDQGTGLRNTEAFF
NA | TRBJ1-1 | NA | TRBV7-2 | TGTGCCAGCAGTTACCGGGGTTTTGGGGGCGATAGGAACACTGAAGCTTTCTTT | CASSYRGFGGDRNTEAFF
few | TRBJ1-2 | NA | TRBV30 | TGTGCCTGGAGTGTTCACAGGTATCGGGGCTACACCTTC | CAWSVHRYRGYTF
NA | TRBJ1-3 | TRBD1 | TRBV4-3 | TGCGCCAGCAGCCAACAACCGGGGACAGTGGGCTCTGGAAACACCATATATTTT | CASSQQPGTVGSGNTIYF
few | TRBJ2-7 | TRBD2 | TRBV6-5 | TGTGCCAGCAGTTACTCCCCGGGAGGGAGCGTCGAGCAGTACTTC | CASSYSPGGSVEQYF